This T cell receptor (beta chain) was sequenced for a study of beta chain features in type 1 diabetes. Study conclusions and caveats: Moderate yet significant TCRB CDR3 shortening was seen in Type 1 diabetes patients in all four CD4+ subsets.

Points on this clone: What it binds is not known.

Germline V lookup: CDR1 LNHDA, CDR2 SQIVND (reference sequence). The V and J ends lost 4 bases and 6 bases respectively, with 14 bases between them. The CDR3 extends over 14 amino acids. The study reverse transcribed the entire isolated RNA, so it sequenced expressed TCRB transcripts. Sequencing was performed with immunoSEQ multiplex PCR; in TCRdb, only in-frame clones are kept and a portion is missing. In the table there are hundreds of thousands of clones, around 15% of which are singletons. The source of this sequence is a man aged 18 to 35 with type 1 diabetes. This chain joins TRBV19 and TRBJ2-3, with a possible D match to TRBD2 (6 bases). Specimen: naive CD4+ T cells from blood. The DNA of the CDR3 is TGTGCCAGTAGTACCCGGGACTTAGGGGATACGCAGTATTTT. It is translated as CASSTRDLGDTQYF.